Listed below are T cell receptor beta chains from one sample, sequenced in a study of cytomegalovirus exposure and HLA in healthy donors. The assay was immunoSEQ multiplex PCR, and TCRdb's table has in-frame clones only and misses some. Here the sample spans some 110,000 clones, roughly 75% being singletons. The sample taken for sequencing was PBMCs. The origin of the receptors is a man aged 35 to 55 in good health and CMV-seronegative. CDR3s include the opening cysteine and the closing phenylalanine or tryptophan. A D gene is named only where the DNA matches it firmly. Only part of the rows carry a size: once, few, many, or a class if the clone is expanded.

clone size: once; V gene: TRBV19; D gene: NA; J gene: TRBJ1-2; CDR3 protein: CASKPTGTNYGYTF; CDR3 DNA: TGTGCCAGTAAACCGACGGGAACTAACTATGGCTACACCTTC
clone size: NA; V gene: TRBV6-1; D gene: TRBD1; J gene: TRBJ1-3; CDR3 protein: CASSPDREAGNTIYF; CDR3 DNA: TGTGCCAGCAGTCCCGACAGGGAAGCTGGAAACACCATATATTTT
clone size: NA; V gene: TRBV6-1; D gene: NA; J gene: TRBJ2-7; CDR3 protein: CASSEGRQVRYEQYF; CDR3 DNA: TGTGCCAGCAGTGAAGGAAGACAGGTTCGATACGAGCAGTACTTC
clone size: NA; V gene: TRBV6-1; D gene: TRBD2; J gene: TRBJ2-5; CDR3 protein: CASSVVAGGHKETQYF; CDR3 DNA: TGTGCCAGCAGTGTCGTAGCGGGGGGGCATAAAGAGACCCAGTACTTC
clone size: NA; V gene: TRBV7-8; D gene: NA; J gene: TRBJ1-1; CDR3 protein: CASSPDLGPTEAFF; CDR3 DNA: TGTGCCAGCAGCCCCGATCTGGGGCCCACTGAAGCTTTCTTT
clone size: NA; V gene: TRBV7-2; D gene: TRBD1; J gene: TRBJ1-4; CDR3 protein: CASSFQDRDEKLFF; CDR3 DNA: TGTGCCAGCAGCTTTCAGGACAGGGACGAAAAACTGTTTTTT
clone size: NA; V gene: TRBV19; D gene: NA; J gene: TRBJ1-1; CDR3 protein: CASSPGYHTEAFF; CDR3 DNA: TGTGCCAGTAGCCCAGGGTACCACACTGAAGCTTTCTTT
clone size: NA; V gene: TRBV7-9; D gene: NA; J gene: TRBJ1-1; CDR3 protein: CSSSLTAGNTEAFF; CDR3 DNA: TGTTCCAGCAGCTTAACCGCAGGGAACACTGAAGCTTTCTTT
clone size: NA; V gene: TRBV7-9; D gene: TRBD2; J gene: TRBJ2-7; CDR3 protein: CASSPGLAGGRWDEQYF; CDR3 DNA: TGTGCCAGCAGCCCGGGACTAGCGGGGGGGCGCTGGGACGAGCAGTACTTC
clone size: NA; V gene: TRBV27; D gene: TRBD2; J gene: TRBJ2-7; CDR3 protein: CASSSSSGNYEQYF; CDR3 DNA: TGTGCCAGCAGTTCAAGTAGCGGGAACTACGAGCAGTACTTC
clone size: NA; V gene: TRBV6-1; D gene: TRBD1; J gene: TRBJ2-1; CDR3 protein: CASSGTGLHEQFF; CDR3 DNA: TGTGCCAGCAGCGGGACAGGGCTCCATGAGCAGTTCTTC
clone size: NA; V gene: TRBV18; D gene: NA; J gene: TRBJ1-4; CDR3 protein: CASSPVSTEKLFF; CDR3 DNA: TGTGCCAGCTCACCCGTTTCTACTGAAAAACTGTTTTTT
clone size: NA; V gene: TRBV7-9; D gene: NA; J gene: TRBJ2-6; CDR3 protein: CASLLANSGANVLTF; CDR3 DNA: TGTGCCAGTCTCTTAGCAAACTCTGGGGCCAACGTCCTGACTTTC
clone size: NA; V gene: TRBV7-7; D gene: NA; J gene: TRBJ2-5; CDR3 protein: CASSSLGVQETQYF; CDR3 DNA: TGTGCCAGCAGCTCCTTGGGAGTACAAGAGACCCAGTACTTC
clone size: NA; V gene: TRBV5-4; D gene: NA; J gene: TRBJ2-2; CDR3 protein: CASSLATSRTGELFF; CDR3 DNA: TGTGCCAGCAGCTTGGCAACTAGCCGCACCGGGGAGCTGTTTTTT
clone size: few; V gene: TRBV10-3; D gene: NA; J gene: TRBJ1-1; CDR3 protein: CAISESRFMNTEAFF; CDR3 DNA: TGTGCCATCAGTGAGTCGAGGTTCATGAACACTGAAGCTTTCTTT
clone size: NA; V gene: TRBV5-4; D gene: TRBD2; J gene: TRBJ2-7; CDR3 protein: CASSYGTSGAPRYEQYF; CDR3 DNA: TGTGCCAGCAGCTACGGGACTAGCGGGGCCCCCCGCTACGAGCAGTACTTC
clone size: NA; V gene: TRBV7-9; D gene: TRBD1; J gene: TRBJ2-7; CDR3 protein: CASSRQGVGEQYF; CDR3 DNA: TGTGCCAGCAGCCGACAGGGGGTGGGCGAGCAGTACTTC
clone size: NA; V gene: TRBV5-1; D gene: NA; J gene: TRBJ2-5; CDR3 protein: CASSLMGAQETQYF; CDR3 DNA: TGCGCCAGCAGCTTGATGGGGGCCCAGGAGACCCAGTACTTC
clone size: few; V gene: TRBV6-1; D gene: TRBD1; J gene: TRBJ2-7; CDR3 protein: CASSEKDRVPYEQYF; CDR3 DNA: TGTGCCAGCAGTGAAAAAGACAGGGTTCCCTACGAGCAGTACTTC
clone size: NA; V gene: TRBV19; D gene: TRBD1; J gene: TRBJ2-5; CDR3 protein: CASSVDRASREQYF; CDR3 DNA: TGTGCCAGTAGTGTGGACAGGGCTTCTCGGGAGCAGTACTTC
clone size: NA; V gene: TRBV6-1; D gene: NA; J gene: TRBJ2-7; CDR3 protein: CASMAALLRDEQYF; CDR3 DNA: TGTGCCAGCATGGCAGCACTCTTGAGGGACGAGCAGTACTTC
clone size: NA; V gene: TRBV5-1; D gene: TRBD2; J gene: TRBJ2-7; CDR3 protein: CASSLGGGSSYEQYF; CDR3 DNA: TGCGCCAGCAGCTTGGGGGGGGGTAGCTCCTACGAGCAGTACTTC
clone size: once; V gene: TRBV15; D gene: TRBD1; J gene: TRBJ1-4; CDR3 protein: CATSRGTGTNEKLFF; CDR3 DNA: TGTGCCACCAGCAGAGGGACAGGGACAAATGAAAAACTGTTTTTT
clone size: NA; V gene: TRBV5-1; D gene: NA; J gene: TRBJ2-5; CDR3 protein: CASSPTIRDLGETQYF; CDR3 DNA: TGCGCCAGCAGCCCAACCATCAGGGATTTAGGAGAGACCCAGTACTTC
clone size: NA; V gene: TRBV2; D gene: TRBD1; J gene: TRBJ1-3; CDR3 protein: CASRQDRGPGNTIYF; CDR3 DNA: TGTGCCAGCAGGCAGGACAGGGGGCCTGGAAACACCATATATTTT
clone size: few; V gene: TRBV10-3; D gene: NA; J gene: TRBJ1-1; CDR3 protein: CAISEPVILEAFF; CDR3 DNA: TGTGCCATCAGTGAGCCGGTTATATTGGAAGCTTTCTTT
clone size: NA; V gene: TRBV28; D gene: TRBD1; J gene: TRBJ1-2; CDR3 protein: CATCRGQDYGYTF; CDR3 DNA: TGTGCCACTTGCAGGGGGCAAGACTATGGCTACACCTTC
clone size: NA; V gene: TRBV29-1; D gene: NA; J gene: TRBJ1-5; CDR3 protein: CSVYEGGNQPQHF; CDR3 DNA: TGCAGCGTCTACGAGGGAGGCAATCAGCCCCAGCATTTT
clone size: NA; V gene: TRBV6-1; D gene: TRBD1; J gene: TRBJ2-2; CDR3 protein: CAGQALGAGELFF; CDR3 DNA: TGTGCCGGACAGGCCCTAGGGGCCGGGGAGCTGTTTTTT
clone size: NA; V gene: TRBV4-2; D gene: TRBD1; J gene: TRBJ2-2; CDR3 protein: CASSQADRVVRELFF; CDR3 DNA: TGTGCCAGCAGCCAAGCGGACAGGGTAGTGAGGGAGCTGTTTTTT
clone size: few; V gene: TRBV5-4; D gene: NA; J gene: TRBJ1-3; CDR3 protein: CASSLDGGVGNTIYF; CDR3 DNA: TGTGCCAGCAGCTTGGATGGGGGCGTTGGAAACACCATATATTTT
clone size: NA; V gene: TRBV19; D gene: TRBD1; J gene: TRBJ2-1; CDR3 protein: CASSTGTGTGVDEQFF; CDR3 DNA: TGTGCCAGTAGTACCGGAACCGGGACAGGGGTCGATGAGCAGTTCTTC
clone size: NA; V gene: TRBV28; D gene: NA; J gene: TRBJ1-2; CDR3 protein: CASSSTPRAGHGYTF; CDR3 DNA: TGTGCCAGCAGTTCCACCCCAAGGGCGGGACATGGCTACACCTTC
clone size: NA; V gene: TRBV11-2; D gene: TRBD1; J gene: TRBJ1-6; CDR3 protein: CASSFASGGSPLHF; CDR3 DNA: TGTGCCAGCAGCTTTGCATCAGGGGGCTCACCCCTCCACTTT
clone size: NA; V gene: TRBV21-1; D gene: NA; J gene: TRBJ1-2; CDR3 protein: CASSNLSGLYGYTF; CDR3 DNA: TGTGCCAGCAGCAACCTCTCCGGACTCTATGGCTACACCTTC
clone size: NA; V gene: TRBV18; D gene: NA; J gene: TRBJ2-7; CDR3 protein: CASSPPRQGSYEQYF; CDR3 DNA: TGTGCCAGCTCACCACCCAGGCAAGGATCCTACGAGCAGTACTTC
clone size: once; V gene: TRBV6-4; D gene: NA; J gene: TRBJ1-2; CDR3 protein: CASSDGTNYGYTF; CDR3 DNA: TGTGCCAGCAGTGACGGCACCAACTATGGCTACACCTTC
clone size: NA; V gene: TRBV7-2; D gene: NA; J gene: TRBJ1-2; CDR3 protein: CASSLEAGQHYGYTF; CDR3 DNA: TGTGCCAGCAGCTTAGAGGCAGGTCAACACTATGGCTACACCTTC
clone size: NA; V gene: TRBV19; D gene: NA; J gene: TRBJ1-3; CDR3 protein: CASSVDRYSGNTIYF; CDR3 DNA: TGTGCCAGTAGTGTGGACAGATACTCTGGAAACACCATATATTTT
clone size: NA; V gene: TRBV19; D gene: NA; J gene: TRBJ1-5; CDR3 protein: CASSPWGGRGNQPQHF; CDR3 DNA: TGTGCCAGTAGTCCCTGGGGGGGGAGGGGAAATCAGCCCCAGCATTTT
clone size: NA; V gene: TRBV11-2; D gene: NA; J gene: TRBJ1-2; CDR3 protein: CASSTPRRAGVNYGYTF; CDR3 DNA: TGTGCCAGCAGCACACCTCGGAGGGCAGGAGTTAACTATGGCTACACCTTC
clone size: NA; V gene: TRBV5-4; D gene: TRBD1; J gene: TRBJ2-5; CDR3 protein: CASSSGQGGETQYF; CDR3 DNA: TGTGCCAGCAGCTCGGGACAGGGCGGCGAGACCCAGTACTTC
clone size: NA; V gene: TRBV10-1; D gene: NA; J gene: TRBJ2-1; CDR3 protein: CASSEWGGPYNEQFF; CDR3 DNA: TGCGCCAGCAGTGAGTGGGGCGGTCCCTACAATGAGCAGTTCTTC
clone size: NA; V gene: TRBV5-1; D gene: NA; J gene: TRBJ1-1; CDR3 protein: CASSGGGHNTEAFF; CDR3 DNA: TGCGCCAGCAGCGGGGGGGGGCACAACACTGAAGCTTTCTTT
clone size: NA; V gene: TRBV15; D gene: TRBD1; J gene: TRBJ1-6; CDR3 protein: CATQQGTYNSPLHF; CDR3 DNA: TGTGCCACTCAACAGGGGACCTATAATTCACCCCTCCACTTT
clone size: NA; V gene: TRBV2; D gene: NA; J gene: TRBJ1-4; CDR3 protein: CASREGTAWKLSF; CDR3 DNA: TGTGCCAGCAGAGAGGGGACTGCTTGGAAACTGTCTTTT
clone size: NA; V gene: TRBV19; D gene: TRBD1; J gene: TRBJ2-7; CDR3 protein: CASSATGSSYEQYF; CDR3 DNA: TGTGCCAGTAGCGCGACAGGGTCTTCCTACGAGCAGTACTTC
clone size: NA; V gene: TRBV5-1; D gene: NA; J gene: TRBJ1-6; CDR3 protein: CASSLSGGEGRNNSPLHF; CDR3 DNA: TGCGCCAGCAGCTTGTCGGGGGGAGAGGGCCGTAACAATTCACCCCTCCACTTT
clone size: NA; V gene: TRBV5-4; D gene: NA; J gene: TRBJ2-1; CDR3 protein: CASSFSSGGNEQFF; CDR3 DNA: TGTGCCAGCAGCTTTTCGTCAGGGGGGAATGAGCAGTTCTTC
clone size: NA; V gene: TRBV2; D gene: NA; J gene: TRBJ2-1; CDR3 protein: CASRPSGGQNEQFF; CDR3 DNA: TGTGCCAGCCGACCGTCAGGGGGGCAAAATGAGCAGTTCTTC
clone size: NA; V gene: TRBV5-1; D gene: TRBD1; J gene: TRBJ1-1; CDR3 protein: CASSLRTGKAEAFF; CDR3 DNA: TGCGCCAGCAGCCTAAGGACAGGGAAAGCTGAAGCTTTCTTT
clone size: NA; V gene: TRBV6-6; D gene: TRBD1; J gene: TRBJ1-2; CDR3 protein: CASRQGNNYGYTF; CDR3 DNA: TGTGCCAGCCGACAGGGAAATAACTATGGCTACACCTTC
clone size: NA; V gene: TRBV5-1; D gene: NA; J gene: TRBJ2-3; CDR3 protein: CASSLEGSTDTQYF; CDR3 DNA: TGCGCCAGCAGCTTGGAGGGGAGCACAGATACGCAGTATTTT
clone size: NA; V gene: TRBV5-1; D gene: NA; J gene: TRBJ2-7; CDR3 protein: CASRPLAGPTYEQYF; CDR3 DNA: TGCGCCAGCAGGCCCTTGGCGGGGCCCACCTACGAGCAGTACTTC